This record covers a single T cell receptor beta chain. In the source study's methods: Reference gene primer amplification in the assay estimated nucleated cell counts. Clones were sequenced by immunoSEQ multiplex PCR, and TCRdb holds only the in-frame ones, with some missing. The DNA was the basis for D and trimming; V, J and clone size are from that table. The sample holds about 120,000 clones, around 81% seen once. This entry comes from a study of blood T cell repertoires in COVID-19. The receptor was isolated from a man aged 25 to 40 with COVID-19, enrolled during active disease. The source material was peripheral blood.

CDR3 sequence reads: CASSYPSLAAPPYF. CDR3 nucleotide sequence: TGTGCCAGCAGTTACCCCTCCCTCGCGGCGCCCCCGTATTTT. The chain uses TRBV6-2 or TRBV6-3 and TRBJ2-3; D remains unclear. V was pared by 2 bases and J by 14 bases, with 20 bases between. The CDR3 spans 14 residues. Germline CDR1 and CDR2: MNHEY and SVGEGT.